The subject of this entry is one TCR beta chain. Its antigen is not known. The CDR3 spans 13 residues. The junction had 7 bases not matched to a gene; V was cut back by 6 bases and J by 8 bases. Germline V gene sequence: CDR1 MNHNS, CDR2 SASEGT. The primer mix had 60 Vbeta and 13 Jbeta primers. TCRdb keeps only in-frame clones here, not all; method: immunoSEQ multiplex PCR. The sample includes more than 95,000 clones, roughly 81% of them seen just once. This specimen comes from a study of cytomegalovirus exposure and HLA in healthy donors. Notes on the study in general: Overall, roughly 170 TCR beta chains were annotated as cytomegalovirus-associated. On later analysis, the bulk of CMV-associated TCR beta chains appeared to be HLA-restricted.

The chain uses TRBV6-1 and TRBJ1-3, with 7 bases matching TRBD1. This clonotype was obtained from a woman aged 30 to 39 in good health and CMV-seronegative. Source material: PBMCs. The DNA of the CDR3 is TGTGCCAGCAGCCGCAGACAGGGAGACACCATATATTTT. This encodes CASSRRQGDTIYF.